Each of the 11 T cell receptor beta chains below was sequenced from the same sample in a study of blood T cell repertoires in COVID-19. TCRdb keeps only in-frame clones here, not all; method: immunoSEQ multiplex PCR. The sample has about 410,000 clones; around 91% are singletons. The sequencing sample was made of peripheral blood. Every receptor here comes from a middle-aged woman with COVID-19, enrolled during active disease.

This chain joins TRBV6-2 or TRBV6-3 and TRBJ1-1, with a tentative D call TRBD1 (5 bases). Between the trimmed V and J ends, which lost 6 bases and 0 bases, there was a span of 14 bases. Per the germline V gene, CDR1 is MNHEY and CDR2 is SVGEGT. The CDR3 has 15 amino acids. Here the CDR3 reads CASSWGERMNTEAFF. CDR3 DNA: TGTGCCAGCAGCTGGGGGGAGAGGATGAACACTGAAGCTTTCTTT.

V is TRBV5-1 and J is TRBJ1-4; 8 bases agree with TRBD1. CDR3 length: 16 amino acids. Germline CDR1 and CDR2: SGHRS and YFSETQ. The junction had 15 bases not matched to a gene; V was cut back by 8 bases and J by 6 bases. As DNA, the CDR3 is TGCGCCAGTTCCGGGACAGGATATTGGTCGGATGAAAAACTGTTTTTT. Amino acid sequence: CASSGTGYWSDEKLFF.

CDR3 DNA sequence: TGTGCCAGCAGCTTGAGGCCCACCGGGGATACGCAGTATTTT. As protein: CASSLRPTGDTQYF. The chain uses TRBV5-5 and TRBJ2-3; the D is unclear. The V and J ends lost 1 base and 6 bases respectively, with 12 bases between them. The CDR3 loop spans 14 amino acids. Germline CDR1 is SGHKS and CDR2 is YYEKEE (reference sequence).

The CDR3 loop is CASSSAWLFGEQFF. The CDR3 nucleotides read TGTGCCAGTAGTAGTGCCTGGCTTTTTGGTGAGCAGTTCTTC. This chain uses TRBV19 with TRBJ2-1; D not resolved. The CDR3 spans 14 residues. Trimming pared 4 bases from V and 9 bases from J, leaving 16 bases between. Per germline, CDR1 LNHDA and CDR2 SQIVND (reference sequence).

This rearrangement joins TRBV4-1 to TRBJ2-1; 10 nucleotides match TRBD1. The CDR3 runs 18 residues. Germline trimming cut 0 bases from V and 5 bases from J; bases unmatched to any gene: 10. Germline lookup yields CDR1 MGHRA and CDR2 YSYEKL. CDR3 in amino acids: CASSQDTPGQGIHNEQFF. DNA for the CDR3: TGCGCCAGCAGCCAAGATACTCCGGGACAGGGGATACACAATGAGCAGTTCTTC.

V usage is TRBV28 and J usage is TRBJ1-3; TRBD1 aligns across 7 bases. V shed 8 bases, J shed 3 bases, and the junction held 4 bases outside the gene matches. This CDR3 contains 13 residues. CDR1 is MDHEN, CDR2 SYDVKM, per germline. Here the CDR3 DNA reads TGTGCCAGCGAAAGGGACAGTGGAAACACCATATATTTT. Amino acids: CASERDSGNTIYF.

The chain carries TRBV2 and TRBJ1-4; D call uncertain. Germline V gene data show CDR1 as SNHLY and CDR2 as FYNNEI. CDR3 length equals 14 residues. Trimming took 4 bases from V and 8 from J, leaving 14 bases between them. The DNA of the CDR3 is TGTGCCAGCAGTGCTACTGAGTTCTACGAAAAACTGTTTTTT. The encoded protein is CASSATEFYEKLFF.

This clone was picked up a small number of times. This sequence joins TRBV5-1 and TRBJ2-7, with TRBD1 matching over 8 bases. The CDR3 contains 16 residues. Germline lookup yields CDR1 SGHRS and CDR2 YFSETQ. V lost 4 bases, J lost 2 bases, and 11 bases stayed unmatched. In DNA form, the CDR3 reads TGCGCCAGCAGCGTTCCGGGACAGGTGGGCCCCTACGAGCAGTACTTC. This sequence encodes CASSVPGQVGPYEQYF.

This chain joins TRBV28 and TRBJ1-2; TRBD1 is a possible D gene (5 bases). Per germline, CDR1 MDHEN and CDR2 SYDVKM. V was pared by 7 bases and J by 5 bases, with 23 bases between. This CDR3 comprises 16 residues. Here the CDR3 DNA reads TGTGCCAGCATCCCATGGGGGGGAAAACGGTTTTATGGCTACACCTTC. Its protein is CASIPWGGKRFYGYTF.

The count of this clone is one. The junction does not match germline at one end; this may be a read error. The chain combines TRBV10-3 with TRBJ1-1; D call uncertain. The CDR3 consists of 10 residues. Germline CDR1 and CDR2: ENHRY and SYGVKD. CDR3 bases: TGTGCCATCAGTGAGGGCGGGGTTCTCTTT. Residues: CAISEGGVLF.

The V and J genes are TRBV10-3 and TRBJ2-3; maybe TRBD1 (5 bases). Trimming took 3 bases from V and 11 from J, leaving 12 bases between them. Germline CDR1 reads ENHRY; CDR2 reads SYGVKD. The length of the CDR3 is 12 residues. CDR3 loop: CAISEVGAMQYF. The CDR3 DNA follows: TGTGCCATCAGTGAAGTTGGGGCCATGCAGTATTTT.